This entry lists 19 T cell receptor beta chains sequenced from one sample in a study of T cell clonality in common variable immunodeficiency. Here immunoSEQ multiplex PCR was the method, and the copy in TCRdb shows in-frame clones only, minus some. The sample presents approximately 56,000 clones, none singletons. Input material: peripheral blood mononuclear cells. All receptors derive from a person aged 18-70 years in good health.

This clone was seen at least ten times. Sequencing ends 3 residues short of the CDR3 end; the germline J gene provides the rest. This rearrangement joins TRBV19 to TRBJ1-2; the D is unclear. The V gene's germline CDR1 is LNHDA and CDR2 SQIVND (reference sequence). The CDR3 totals 13 residues. With 3 bases removed from V and 3 bases from J, the gap between germline ends came to 8 bases. The part of the CDR3 DNA that was read is TGTGCCAGTAGTATGAAGGTCGACTATGGC. As protein: CASSMKVDYG. In full, the CDR3 reads CASSMKVDYGYTF.

This clone was detected many times. The sequenced fragment ends 3 residues before the CDR3 boundary, so the rest is inferred from the germline J gene. The chain is built from TRBV5-4 and TRBJ2-1; 7 positions match TRBD1. CDR1 and CDR2 from the germline V gene are SGHNT and YYREEE (reference sequence). This CDR3 has 15 amino acids. V trimming: 0 bases; J trimming: 3 bases; junction bases outside the gene matches: 3. The CDR3 reads CASSLGRDSYNEQFF. The part of the CDR3 DNA that was read is TGTGCCAGCAGCTTGGGAAGGGACAGCTACAATGAG. The full variable domain, completed using reference TRBV5-4 and TRBJ2-1, is ETGVTQSPTHLIKTRGQQVTLRCSSQSGHNTVSWYQQALGQGPQFIFQYYREEENGRGNFPPRFSGLQFPNYSSELNVNALELDDSALYLCASSLGRDSYNEQFFGPGTRLTVL.

At least ten counts were recorded for this clone. The CDR3 end falls 3 residues outside the read, so it is completed with the germline J gene. The V call is TRBV5-5, the J call TRBJ1-3, with a possible D match to TRBD1 (6 bases). The CDR3 is made up of 13 amino acids. Germline V gene data show CDR1 as SGHKS and CDR2 as YYEKEE (reference sequence). CDR3 bases read: TGTGCCAGCAGCTTGGAACAGGGAAGGTCC. It encodes CASSLEQGRS. The whole CDR3 protein reads CASSLEQGRSIYF. The variable domain in full, completed from reference TRBV5-5 and TRBJ1-3, reads DAGVTQSPTHLIKTRGQQVTLRCSPISGHKSVSWYQQVLGQGPQFIFQYYEKEERGRGNFPDRFSARQFPNYSSELNVNALLLGDSALYLCASSLEQGRSIYFGEGSWLTVV.

This clone is labeled as medium-sized. The sequence runs out 3 residues before the end of the CDR3; the remainder is reconstructed from the germline J gene. The gene calls are TRBV7-3 and TRBJ2-1; unclear D gene. Germline lookup yields CDR1 SGHTA and CDR2 FQGTGA. CDR3 length: 12 amino acids. The V gene lost 2 bases and the J gene lost 5 bases, with 4 bases spanning the gap. CDR3 in amino acids: CASSLSNNEQFF. CDR3 bases read: TGTGCCAGCAGCTTATCCAACAATGAG.

This clone was seen at least ten times. The read halts 3 residues ahead of the CDR3 end, with the missing end drawn from the germline J gene. V is TRBV5-1 and J is TRBJ2-7; D possibly corresponds to TRBD1 (6 bases). The V and J ends lost 3 bases and 5 bases respectively, with 9 bases between them. From germline, CDR1 is SGHRS and CDR2 YFSETQ. This CDR3 has 12 residues. CDR3 bases read: TGCGCCAGCAGCTCCCAGGGGCACGAG. Amino acid sequence: CASSSQGHE. The whole CDR3 is CASSSQGHEQYF.

This clone was observed at least ten times. CDR3 in amino acids: CASSDGGDSYNSPLHF. The part of the CDR3 DNA that was read is TGCGCCAGCAGTGATGGGGGCGATTCCTATAATTCACCC. This chain links TRBV10-1 with TRBJ1-6; D is perhaps TRBD1 (6 bases). With the read ending 3 residues before the CDR3 end, the germline J gene is used to fill in that end. The germline V gene has CDR1 WNHNN and CDR2 SYGVQD (reference sequence). The CDR3 length is 16 residues. The ends were cut back, 3 bases at V and 1 base at J, with 10 bases in the middle.

In the case of this clone: Sequencing ends 3 residues short of the CDR3 end; the germline J gene provides the rest. The genes are TRBV30 and TRBJ2-1; possible D gene TRBD1, 5 bases. The CDR3 has 16 residues. Trimming pared 0 bases from V and 8 bases from J, leaving 20 bases between. Germline assignment: CDR1 GTSNPN and CDR2 SVGIG (reference sequence). Partial CDR3 DNA: TGTGCCTGGAGTGTATTGGGCAGGGCGGCCTTCGATGAG. Translating it yields CAWSVLGRAAFDE. The whole CDR3 reads CAWSVLGRAAFDEQFF.

In this sample, this clone turned up many times. From the germline J gene comes the end of the CDR3, since the read stops 3 residues before it. The V call is TRBV7-2, the J call TRBJ2-3; the D is unclear. The CDR3 runs 12 residues. Trimming pared 2 bases from V and 2 bases from J, leaving 2 bases between. CDR1 SGHTA and CDR2 FQGNSA come from the germline V gene. The CDR3 loop reads CASSLLTDTQYF. The sequenced CDR3 bases are TGTGCCAGCAGCTTACTCACAGATACG.

This clone was recorded at least ten times. The CDR3 extends 3 residues past the end of the read, so its final part is completed from the germline J gene. This chain joins TRBV11-2 and TRBJ2-5; 10 bases align to TRBD2. Germline V lookup: CDR1 SGHAT, CDR2 FQNNGV. J lost 5 bases, V lost 5 bases, and 8 bases had no gene match. CDR3 length: 15 residues. The covered CDR3 bases are TGTGCCAGCAGCCCGCAACTAGCGGGAAAGGAGACC. Amino acid sequence: CASSPQLAGKET. The entire CDR3 reads CASSPQLAGKETQYF.

This clone was recorded a few times. With the read ending 3 residues before the CDR3 end, the germline J gene is used to fill in that end. The V gene is TRBV20-1, the J gene TRBJ2-5; D is uncertain. Germline V gives CDR1 DFQATT, CDR2 SNEGSKA (reference sequence). The CDR3 sequence is 13 residues long. The V and J ends lost 5 bases and 2 bases respectively, with 12 bases between them. CDR3 DNA (partial): TGCAGTGCTCACACAACGCCGCAAGAGACC. It is translated as CSAHTTPQET. The CDR3 as a whole reads CSAHTTPQETQYF.

Of note for this clone: The read ends 3 residues early relative to the CDR3; the germline J gene fills the gap. This chain uses TRBV7-9 with TRBJ1-5; D may be TRBD1 (5 bases). Germline lookup yields CDR1 SEHNR and CDR2 FQNEAQ (reference sequence). V lost 5 bases, J lost 2 bases, and 13 bases lay in between. The CDR3 is 15 residues long. The chain's CDR3 is CASSPAGEGNQPQHF. Incomplete CDR3 DNA: TGTGCCAGCAGCCCCGCGGGGGAGGGCAATCAGCCC.

Ten or more counts support this clone. CDR3 bases read: TGTGCCAGCAGCTTATCTATTAATGAAAAA. Protein sequence: CASSLSINEK. The CDR3 in its entirety is CASSLSINEKLFF. The chain combines TRBV5-6 with TRBJ1-4; D uncertain. From the germline J gene comes the end of the CDR3, since the read stops 3 residues before it. Germline V CDR1 and CDR2: SGHDT, YYEEEE. The germline V and J ends were trimmed by 2 bases and 4 bases, with 6 bases remaining between them. This CDR3 is 13 amino acids long.

There are many counts of this clone. The missing CDR3 end, 3 residues past where the read stops, is filled in from the germline J gene. The chain joins TRBV9 to TRBJ1-5; 7 bases align to TRBD1. V lost 4 bases and J lost 4; bases outside the gene matches: 5. CDR3 length: 14 residues. The germline V gene encodes CDR1 SGDLS and CDR2 YYNGEE. CDR3 amino acids: CASSKGASNQPQHF. CDR3 DNA, as far as it was read: TGTGCCAGCAGCAAGGGGGCGAGTAATCAGCCC.

This clone was recorded at least ten times. Read coverage stops 3 residues before the CDR3 terminus; the germline J gene supplies the remainder. The gene calls are TRBV2 and TRBJ1-1; no firm D call. The CDR3 length is 12 residues. The V gene lost 6 bases and the J gene lost 0 bases, with 5 bases spanning the gap. The germline V gene encodes CDR1 SNHLY and CDR2 FYNNEI. Partial CDR3 DNA: TGTGCCAGCAGCGGTATGAACACTGAA. It is translated as CASSGMNTE. The CDR3 reads in full as CASSGMNTEAFF.

In this sample, this clone turned up many times. The CDR3 is cut off 3 residues early in the read; its end comes from the germline J gene. V and J are TRBV5-1 and TRBJ2-7; D unclear. V shed 2 bases and J shed 0 bases, with 9 bases lying between them. This CDR3 comprises 14 residues. In germline, CDR1 is SGHRS, CDR2 YFSETQ. The chain's CDR3 is CASSLSVNSYEQYF. The CDR3 DNA, read in part, is TGCGCCAGCAGCTTATCGGTTAACTCCTACGAG.

This clone was detected ten times or more. The read stops 3 residues short of the end of the CDR3; the missing end is completed from the germline J gene. This chain uses TRBV10-1 with TRBJ2-3, with D unresolved. This CDR3 has 13 residues. Germline CDR1 is WNHNN and CDR2 is SYGVQD (reference sequence). Trimming removed 3 bases from V and 5 bases from J, with 9 bases in between. The CDR3 region is CASSERLKDTQYF. The CDR3 bases that were read are TGCGCCAGCAGTGAAAGACTTAAAGATACG.

This clone has at least ten counts. The read stops 3 residues short of the end of the CDR3; the missing end is completed from the germline J gene. The chain links TRBV5-1 to TRBJ2-1; 8 bases agree with TRBD2. The ends lost 4 bases at V and 4 bases at J; junction bases unmatched: 10. Germline V gene sequence: CDR1 SGHRS, CDR2 YFSETQ. The CDR3 runs 16 residues. The CDR3 region is CASSVASTGGYNEQFF. The sequenced CDR3 bases are TGCGCCAGCAGCGTGGCGTCAACGGGGGGGTACAATGAG.

This clone showed up many times. With the read ending 3 residues before the CDR3 end, the germline J gene is used to fill in that end. V usage is TRBV19 and J usage is TRBJ2-5, with TRBD1 matching 7 bases. The germline V gene has CDR1 LNHDA and CDR2 SQIVND (reference sequence). This CDR3 spans 14 amino acids. The junction had 7 bases not matched to a gene; V was cut back by 5 bases and J by 4 bases. This CDR3 is CASSPSTGVETQYF. The CDR3 bases that were read are TGTGCCAGTAGTCCCTCAACAGGGGTAGAGACC.

CDR3 DNA, as far as it was read: TGTGCCAGTAGTACGGGGAACGAG. The encoded protein is CASSTGNE. The whole CDR3 protein reads CASSTGNEQYF. This chain connects TRBV19 to TRBJ2-7, with D perhaps matching TRBD2 (5 bases). The read falls 3 residues short of the CDR3 end, and the missing part is taken from the germline J gene. The CDR3 spans 11 residues. With 4 bases removed from V and 5 bases from J, the gap between germline ends came to 6 bases. In germline, CDR1 is LNHDA, CDR2 SQIVND (reference sequence).